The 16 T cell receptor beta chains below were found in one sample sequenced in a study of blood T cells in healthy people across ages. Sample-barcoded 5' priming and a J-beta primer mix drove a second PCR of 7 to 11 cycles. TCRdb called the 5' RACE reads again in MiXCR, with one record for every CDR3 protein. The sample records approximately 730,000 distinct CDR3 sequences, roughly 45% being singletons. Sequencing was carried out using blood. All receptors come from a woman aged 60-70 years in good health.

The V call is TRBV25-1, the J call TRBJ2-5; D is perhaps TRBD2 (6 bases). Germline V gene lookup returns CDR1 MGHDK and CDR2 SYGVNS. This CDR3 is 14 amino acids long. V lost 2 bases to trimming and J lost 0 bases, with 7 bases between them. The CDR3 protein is CASSEGDYQETQYF. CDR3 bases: TGTGCCAGCAGTGAAGGGGACTACCAAGAGACCCAGTACTTC.

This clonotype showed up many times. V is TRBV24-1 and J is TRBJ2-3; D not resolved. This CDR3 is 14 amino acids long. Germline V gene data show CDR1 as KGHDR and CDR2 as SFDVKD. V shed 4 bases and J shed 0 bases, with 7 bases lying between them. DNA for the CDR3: TGTGCCACCAGTGACCCAGGTAGCACAGATACGCAGTATTTT. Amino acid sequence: CATSDPGSTDTQYF.

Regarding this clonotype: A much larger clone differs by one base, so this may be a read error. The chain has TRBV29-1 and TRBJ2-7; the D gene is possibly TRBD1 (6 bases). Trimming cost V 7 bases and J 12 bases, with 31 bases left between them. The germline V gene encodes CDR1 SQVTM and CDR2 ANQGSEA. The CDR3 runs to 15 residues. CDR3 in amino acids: CSGSTGRGIVETRYF. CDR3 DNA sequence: TGCAGCGGGTCGACGGGCAGGGGAATCGTAGAGACCCGGTACTTC.

The DNA for the CDR3 is TGCAGTGCTTGGACCCGCGACAGGGGGTGGGAGCAGTACTTC. The encoded protein is CSAWTRDRGWEQYF. This rearrangement joins TRBV20-1 to TRBJ2-7, with 9 positions matching TRBD1. The CDR3 runs to 14 residues. Germline V gives CDR1 DFQATT, CDR2 SNEGSKA (reference sequence). V lost 5 bases and J lost 7; bases outside the gene matches: 12.

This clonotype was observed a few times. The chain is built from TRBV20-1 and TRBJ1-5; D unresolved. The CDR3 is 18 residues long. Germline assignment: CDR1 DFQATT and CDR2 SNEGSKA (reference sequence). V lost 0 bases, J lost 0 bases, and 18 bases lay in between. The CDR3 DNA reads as TGCAGTGCTAGAGATCCCCGCAGGACCGTCGATAGCAATCAGCCCCAGCATTTT. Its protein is CSARDPRRTVDSNQPQHF.

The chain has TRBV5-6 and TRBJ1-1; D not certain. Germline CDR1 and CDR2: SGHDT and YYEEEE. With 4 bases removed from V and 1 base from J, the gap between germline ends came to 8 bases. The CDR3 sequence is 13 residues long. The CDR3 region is CASSPGPNTEAFF. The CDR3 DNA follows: TGTGCCAGCAGCCCCGGACCGAACACTGAAGCTTTCTTT. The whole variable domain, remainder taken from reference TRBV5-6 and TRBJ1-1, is DAGVTQSPTHLIKTRGQQVTLRCSPKSGHDTVSWYQQALGQGPQFIFQYYEEEERQRGNFPDRFSGHQFPNYSSELNVNALLLGDSALYLCASSPGPNTEAFFGQGTRLTVV.

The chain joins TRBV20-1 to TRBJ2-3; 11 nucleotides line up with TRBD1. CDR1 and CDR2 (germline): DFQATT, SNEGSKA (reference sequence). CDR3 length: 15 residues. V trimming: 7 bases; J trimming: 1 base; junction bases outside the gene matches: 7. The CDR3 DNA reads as TGCAGTGTTGGACAGGGGGCAGCAGGCACAGATACGCAGTATTTT. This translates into CSVGQGAAGTDTQYF.

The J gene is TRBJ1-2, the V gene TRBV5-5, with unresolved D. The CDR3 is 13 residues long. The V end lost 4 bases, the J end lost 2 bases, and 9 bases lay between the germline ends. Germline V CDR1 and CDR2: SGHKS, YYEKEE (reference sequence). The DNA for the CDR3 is TGTGCCAGCAGCCTTGAGTTGAACTATGGCTACACCTTC. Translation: CASSLELNYGYTF.

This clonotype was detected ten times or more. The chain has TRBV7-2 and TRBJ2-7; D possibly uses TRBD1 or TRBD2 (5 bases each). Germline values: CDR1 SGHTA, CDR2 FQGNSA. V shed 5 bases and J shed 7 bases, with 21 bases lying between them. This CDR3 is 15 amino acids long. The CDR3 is CASSQWTLTKGEQYF. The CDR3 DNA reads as TGTGCCAGCAGCCAGTGGACTCTAACTAAGGGGGAGCAGTACTTC.

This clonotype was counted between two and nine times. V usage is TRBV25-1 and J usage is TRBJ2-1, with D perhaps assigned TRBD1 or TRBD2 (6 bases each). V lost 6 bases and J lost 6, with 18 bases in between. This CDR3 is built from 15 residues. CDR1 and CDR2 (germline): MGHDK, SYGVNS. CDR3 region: CASSIIGGTFNEQFF. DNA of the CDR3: TGTGCCAGCAGCATCATAGGGGGGACATTCAATGAGCAGTTCTTC.

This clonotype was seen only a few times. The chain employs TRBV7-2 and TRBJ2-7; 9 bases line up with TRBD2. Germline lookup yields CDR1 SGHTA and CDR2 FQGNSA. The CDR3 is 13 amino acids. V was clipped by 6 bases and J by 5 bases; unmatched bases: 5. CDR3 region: CASRSGTSNEQYF. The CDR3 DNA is TGTGCCAGCAGAAGCGGGACTAGCAACGAGCAGTACTTC.

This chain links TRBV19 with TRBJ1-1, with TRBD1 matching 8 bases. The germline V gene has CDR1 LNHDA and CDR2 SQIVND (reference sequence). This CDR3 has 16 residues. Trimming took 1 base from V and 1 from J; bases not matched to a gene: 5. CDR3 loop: CASSIGPQGGNTEAFF. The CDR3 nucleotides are TGTGCCAGTAGTATAGGGCCACAGGGGGGGAACACTGAAGCTTTCTTT.

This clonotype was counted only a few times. DNA of the CDR3: TGTGCCAGCAGTTCGGTAGGACAGGGGGCTCTTTGGAGCAATCAGCCCCAGCATTTT. Amino acid sequence: CASSSVGQGALWSNQPQHF. The rearrangement links TRBV28 to TRBJ1-5; 11 nucleotides match TRBD1. Losses at the gene ends were 4 bases for V and 1 base for J; bases not matched to a gene: 12. This CDR3 spans 19 amino acids. CDR1 and CDR2 from the germline V gene are MDHEN and SYDVKM.

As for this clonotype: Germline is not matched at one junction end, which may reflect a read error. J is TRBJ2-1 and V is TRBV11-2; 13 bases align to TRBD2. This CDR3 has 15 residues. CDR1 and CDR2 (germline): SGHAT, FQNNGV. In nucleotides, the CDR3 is TGTACCAGCAGCTTAGGACTAGCGGGAGTACATGAGCAGTTCTTC. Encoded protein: CTSSLGLAGVHEQFF.

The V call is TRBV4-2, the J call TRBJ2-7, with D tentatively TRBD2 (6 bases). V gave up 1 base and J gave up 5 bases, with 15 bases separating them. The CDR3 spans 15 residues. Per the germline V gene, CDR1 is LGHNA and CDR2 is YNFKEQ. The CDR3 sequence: CASSQGTGVIDEQYF. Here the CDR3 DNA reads TGTGCCAGCAGCCAAGGGACGGGAGTAATCGACGAGCAGTACTTC.

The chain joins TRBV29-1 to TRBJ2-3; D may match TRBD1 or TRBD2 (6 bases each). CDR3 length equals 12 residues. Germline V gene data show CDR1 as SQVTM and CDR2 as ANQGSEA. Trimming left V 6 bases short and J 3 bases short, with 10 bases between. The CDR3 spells CSVRGETDTQYF. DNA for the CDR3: TGCAGCGTGAGGGGGGAGACAGATACGCAGTATTTT.